This entry features one TCR beta chain sequence. This clonotype was counted ten times or more. Its target antigen remains unknown. Base qualities are missing; no much larger clone stands one base away. Library generation was performed with PCR. The sequencing machine was an Illumina HiSeq 2500. Molecular barcoding was employed in the preparation of TCR libraries, with unique molecular identifiers being used to normalize TCRbeta repertoire quantification. TCRdb redid the processing of the public reads, applying fastp at Q25 and MiXCR, and retained in-frame beta chains. Merged by CDR3 protein, the rows form single entries marked with the most common genes and DNA. The sample includes 670,000 or so distinct CDR3 sequences, with around 13% observed a single time. The top ten clonotypes cover around 0.76% of the sample. The sample is drawn from a study of T-cell reconstitution after alpha-beta-depleted transplantation in children (dated by TCRdb to the mid-2010s). For the study in its entirety: Using TCR repertoire profiling, the study quantitatively followed how T-cell immune reconstitution unfolded in children after TCRalphabeta/CD19-depleted allogeneic hematopoietic cell transplantation.

Inclusive of the bounding cysteine and phenylalanine, the CDR3 is 16 residues long. The sequence is cut down to CDR3 DNA, 48 bases in frame from base 1. From V the trimming removes 1 base and from J it removes 2 bases, while the gene matches leave 5 bases of the junction unaccounted for. CDR1 LGHNA and CDR2 YNFKEQ were looked up in the germline V gene. This specimen's treatment or condition label, per the study, means: allogeneic hematopoietic cell transplantation with graft depleted of TCRalphabeta T cells and CD19 B cells. TCRalphabeta/CD19-depleted allogeneic hematopoietic cell grafts were given to the transplant recipients, all of whom were children. Points the paper makes about the study in general: Hyperexpanded clone frequencies declined over subsequent months; after one year, T-cell counts and TCRbeta diversity were mostly attributed to newly produced T cells. In some patients, the high TCRbeta diversity seen at day 60 was put down to recipient T cells and intrathymic progenitors that had survived conditioning. About two months after transplant, the apparently early recovery of alphabetaT-cell counts reportedly depended on just several hundred clones that had expanded rapidly and came from non-depleted graft cells.

The sequence was collected from a girl aged 2 to 9 with congenital amegakaryocytic thrombocytopenia, due to receive a stem cell transplant. Rearrangement joined TRBV4-2 to TRBJ2-3; the central 8 bases match TRBD2. The sequenced sample was PBMCs, obtained before TCRalphabeta/CD19-depleted stem cell transplant. The DNA sequence is given as TGTGCCAGCAGCCAAGGTACTAGCGGAATCACAGATACGCAGTATTTT. This sequence encodes CASSQGTSGITDTQYF.